This T cell receptor beta chain is from a study of blood T cell repertoires in COVID-19. Study overall: PBMCs, B-cell-depleted T cells, or T cells were the source of the cDNA or gDNA that made up the material.

How the authors handled the data: It was from reference gene primer amplification that nucleated cell counts were estimated. Profiling relied on immunoSEQ multiplex PCR, and the TCRdb table lists in-frame clones only, not all of them. The D gene and trimming were derived from the DNA, and the V and J assignments and clone size from that table. The data show about 160,000 clones, 77% seen once. CDR1 is LGHDT, CDR2 YNNKEL, per germline (reference sequence). The CDR3 sequence is 13 residues long. V lost 5 bases to trimming and J lost 4 bases, with 11 bases between them. The chain uses TRBV3-1 (or the pseudogene TRBV3-2) and TRBJ1-2, with D perhaps TRBD1 (5 bases). This TCR derives from a man aged 65-85 years with acute or convalescent COVID-19. Source material: peripheral blood. The CDR3 loop is CASSSLDSYGYTF. The CDR3, as DNA: TGTGCCAGCAGCTCATTAGACAGCTATGGCTACACCTTC.